A selection of T cell receptor beta chains follows, all from one sample in a study of T cells in Graves' hyperthyroidism and ophthalmopathy. TCRdb reprocessed the multiplex PCR reads via MiXCR and lists one record per CDR3 protein. This sample has under 450,000 distinct CDR3 sequences; approximately 15% occur once, and the top ten carry roughly 20%. Material for sequencing was blood. The receptors stem from a man younger than 40 with Graves' hyperthyroidism that later progressed to Graves' ophthalmopathy. Each CDR3 is given with its conserved first and last residue. The D gene is left open where the match is weak. The listing skips clone size in some rows; elsewhere it reads once, few, many or a size class.

v_gene	j_gene	len	d_gene	abundance	CDR3nt	CDR3aa
TRBV4-1	TRBJ1-2	15	NA	NA	TGCGCCAGCTCCTTGAGAAAGCCAGCTAACTATGGCTACACCTTC	CASSLRKPANYGYTF
TRBV12-3/TRBV12-4	TRBJ1-3	14	TRBD1	many	TGTGCCAGCAGTGACAGGGCGTCTGGAAACACCATATATTTT	CASSDRASGNTIYF
TRBV5-1	TRBJ1-2	15	TRBD1	many	TGCGCCAGCAGCTTGGATCCTACAGGGGCTGGTGGCTACACCTTC	CASSLDPTGAGGYTF
TRBV28	TRBJ1-1	12	NA	NA	TGTGCCAGCAGTCCGACGGTCACTGAAGCTTTCTTT	CASSPTVTEAFF
TRBV20-1	TRBJ1-6	15	NA	NA	TGCAGTGCTAGAGAATTGGCAGTACCGGATTCACCCCTCCACTTT	CSARELAVPDSPLHF
TRBV27	TRBJ2-7	16	TRBD2	few	TGTGCCAGCAGTTTGATTTCGGTAGCGGGGGCCTACGAGCAGTACTTC	CASSLISVAGAYEQYF
TRBV12-3/TRBV12-4	TRBJ2-5	15	NA	many	TGTGCCAGCAGTTCGACCTCTAGAAGCATAGAGACCCAGTACTTC	CASSSTSRSIETQYF
TRBV12-3/TRBV12-4	TRBJ1-5	15	NA	many	TGTGCCAGCCTTACCCCGGGGACTAGCAATCAGCCCCAGCATTTT	CASLTPGTSNQPQHF
TRBV20-1	TRBJ1-2	13	TRBD1	many	TGCAGTGGATGGGACAGGGGCGGCTATGGCTACACCTTC	CSGWDRGGYGYTF
TRBV28	TRBJ2-5	17	NA	many	TGTGCCAGCAGTTTACGCCGGGACTACGAAGGGGGAGAGACCCAGTACTTC	CASSLRRDYEGGETQYF
TRBV28	TRBJ2-5	16	NA	few	TGTGCCAGTACAGGGGGAGGCGGGGGAAAACAAGAGACCCAGTACTTC	CASTGGGGGKQETQYF
TRBV5-1	TRBJ2-2	15	NA	few	TGCGCCAGCAGCCCCCTGGCGGGGTTACCCGGGGAGCTGTTTTTT	CASSPLAGLPGELFF
TRBV2	TRBJ1-6	15	NA	NA	TGTGCCAGCAGTGAGGATAGCTCCTATAATTCACCCCTCCACTTT	CASSEDSSYNSPLHF
TRBV28	TRBJ1-2	15	NA	NA	TGTGCCAGCAGTTTATCGGTCCCAAGAGCGTATGGCTACACCTTC	CASSLSVPRAYGYTF
TRBV20-1	TRBJ2-1	13	NA	many	TGCAGTGCTAGAGTTCCGGGGGGCCATGAGCAGTTCTTC	CSARVPGGHEQFF
TRBV9	TRBJ2-7	13	NA	few	TGTGCCAGCAGCGTACACACCGCCGGCGAGCAGTACTTC	CASSVHTAGEQYF
TRBV5-1	TRBJ1-2	14	NA	NA	TGCGCCAGCGGTCTAGGGGGGACCATCTATGGCTACACCTTC	CASGLGGTIYGYTF
TRBV4-1	TRBJ2-7	15	NA	few	TGCGCCAGCAGCCAAACCCAGGGAACCTCCTACGAGCAGTACTTC	CASSQTQGTSYEQYF
TRBV13	TRBJ2-3	16	TRBD2	many	TGTGCCAGCAGCCTTATGCGGGGGGGCGGCACAGATACGCAGTATTTT	CASSLMRGGGTDTQYF
TRBV5-1	TRBJ2-1	14	NA	once	TGCGCCGGCAGCTTGGACCGGATCTACAATGAGCAGTTCTTC	CAGSLDRIYNEQFF
TRBV4-2	TRBJ1-6	14	NA	few	TGTGCCAGCAGCCAAGATTCCGGAGATTCACCCCTCCACTTT	CASSQDSGDSPLHF
TRBV30	TRBJ2-2	14	TRBD1	NA	TGTGCCTGGGACAGGGGTTCTTTCACCGGGGAGCTGTTTTTT	CAWDRGSFTGELFF
TRBV3-1	TRBJ2-2	16	NA	many	TGTGCCAGCAGCCAATTCGTCGCCGATAGCACCGGGGAGCTGTTTTTT	CASSQFVADSTGELFF
TRBV25-1	TRBJ1-5	15	NA	few	TGTGCCAGCAGTGAAGGGGGCTCGGGCAATCAGCCCCAGCATTTT	CASSEGGSGNQPQHF
TRBV29-1	TRBJ2-7	13	TRBD1	NA	TGCAGCGTTGCACCGGGACAGGGTCTCGAGCAGTACTTC	CSVAPGQGLEQYF
TRBV6-1	TRBJ2-2	20	TRBD2	NA	TGTGCCAGCAGTCCACTAGGGACTAGCGGGGGGGGGTCGCTGACCGGGGAGCTGTTTTTT	CASSPLGTSGGGSLTGELFF
TRBV2	TRBJ1-1	14	NA	many	TGTGCCAGCAGTGAAGCAGGACAGAGGACTGAAGCTTTCTTT	CASSEAGQRTEAFF
TRBV20-1	TRBJ1-5	13	NA	many	TGCAGTGCTAGAGGGGTCGTCAATCAGCCCCAGCATTTT	CSARGVVNQPQHF
TRBV7-6	TRBJ2-3	18	TRBD2	many	TGTGCCAGCAGCTTAATCCCGCCTAGCGGGGCTAGCACAGATACGCAGTATTTT	CASSLIPPSGASTDTQYF
TRBV9	TRBJ1-3	17	NA	NA	TGTGCCAGCAGCGTAGGTGGCAGAGCTATCTCTGGAAACACCATATATTTT	CASSVGGRAISGNTIYF
TRBV12-3/TRBV12-4	TRBJ2-7	14	TRBD1	many	TGTGCCAGCAGTGCGGGACAGGACATCTACGAGCAGTACTTC	CASSAGQDIYEQYF
TRBV7-9	TRBJ2-7	16	TRBD2	NA	TGTGCCAGCAGCCGCGGGACTAGCGGGGGTAGGGTCGAGCAGTACTTC	CASSRGTSGGRVEQYF
TRBV20-1	TRBJ1-2	14	TRBD1	NA	TGCAGTGCTAAGAGGGAGGGGGCAGGCTATGGCTACACCTTC	CSAKREGAGYGYTF
TRBV27	TRBJ2-2	15	NA	NA	TGTGCCAGCAGTGATACGACTAGGGACACCGGGGAGCTGTTTTTT	CASSDTTRDTGELFF
TRBV6-1	TRBJ2-5	13	TRBD1	few	TGTGCCAGCGCATGGACAGGGCGAGAGACCCAGTACTTC	CASAWTGRETQYF
TRBV12-3/TRBV12-4	TRBJ1-1	17	NA	many	TGTGCCAGCAGTTTAAGCAGGGGCAGTTTTATGAACACTGAAGCTTTCTTT	CASSLSRGSFMNTEAFF